Sequencing of this TCR beta chain was carried out in a study of CD8 T cells in Susac syndrome. Background on the study: Patients with Susac syndrome were therapy-naive, taking corticosteroids, with some also receiving intravenous immunoglobulin, or taking intravenous immunoglobulin alone at the time their blood was drawn. Regarding the study as a whole: Expansion of clones was not seen in the CD4+ T cell repertoires of Susac syndrome.

Details on this clonotype: Its antigen is unknown.

Random hexamers were used to reverse transcribe the RNA input (about 0.5 to 1 ug). One entry per CDR3 protein, called by TCRdb with MiXCR from the immunoSEQ multiplex PCR reads. Of about 150,000 distinct CDR3 sequences listed, approximately 96% are singletons. CDR3 size: 15 residues. After removal of 2 bases from V and 5 bases from J, the junction contained 7 bases not matched to a gene. The rearrangement uses TRBV12-3 or TRBV12-4 and TRBJ1-2; 8 bases line up with TRBD1. Sequences were obtained from CD4+ T cells from PBMCs. This receptor was obtained from a human donor with Susac syndrome. The CDR3 DNA follows: TGTGCCAGCAGTTTACCAGACAGGGGTGTATATGGCTACACCTTC. Translation gives CASSLPDRGVYGYTF.